Following are 32 T cell receptor beta chains from one sample sequenced in a study of blood T cell repertoires in COVID-19 (dated by TCRdb to between 2020 and 2021). Library prep was done by the immunoSEQ multiplex PCR assay. TCRdb limited this immuneACCESS table to in-frame rearrangements with V and J called. A share of clones is missing; checked studies link under half to unresolved V genes, and the rest is unexplained. Across this sample there are around 97,000 clones, with 89% seen only once. The ten top clones hold roughly 15% of the sample. The sequencing sample was made of peripheral blood. Receptors originate from a woman aged 80 or over in a cohort sampled during active COVID-19.

This sequence joins TRBV18 and TRBJ1-1, with D possibly matching TRBD1 (5 bases). CDR3 length equals 16 residues. The V end lost 2 bases, the J end lost 5 bases, and 18 bases lay between the germline ends. Germline V gene lookup returns CDR1 KGHSH and CDR2 LQKENI. The CDR3 DNA reads TGTGCCAGCTCACCAGGGTCAGGGAATCACGGGACTGAAGCTTTCTTT. Its protein product is CASSPGSGNHGTEAFF.

In this sample, this clone turned up a few times. This rearrangement joins TRBV7-2 to TRBJ2-3; 15 nucleotides agree with TRBD2. This CDR3 contains 18 residues. Germline CDR1 SGHTA, CDR2 FQGNSA. Trimming removed 4 bases from V and 5 bases from J; junction bases left unmatched: 10. In nucleotides, the CDR3 is TGTGCCAGCAGCTCGAGGACTAGCGGGAGGGCCTTTGGAGATACGCAGTATTTT. Translating gives CASSSRTSGRAFGDTQYF.

The table lists this clone with a count of one. The chain has TRBV5-1 and TRBJ2-2, with TRBD1 matching over 7 bases. CDR1 and CDR2 (germline): SGHRS, YFSETQ. V gave up 4 bases and J gave up 4 bases; unmatched junction bases: 7. CDR3 length: 15 residues. The CDR3 DNA reads TGCGCCAGCAGCGGGGGACAGTACAGCACCGGGGAGCTGTTTTTT. Translated, it gives CASSGGQYSTGELFF.

The genes are TRBV5-4 and TRBJ2-7; 11 bases are a match to TRBD2. Losses at the gene ends were 4 bases for V and 7 bases for J; bases not matched to a gene: 4. Germline CDR1 and CDR2: SGHNT and YYREEE (reference sequence). CDR3 length equals 13 residues. CDR3 loop: CASSGIAGGEQYF. CDR3 in DNA: TGTGCCAGCAGCGGGATAGCGGGAGGGGAGCAGTACTTC.

V is TRBV6-6 and J is TRBJ2-7, with 8 bases lining up with TRBD1. The germline CDR1 and CDR2 sequences are MNHNY and SVGAGI (reference sequence). This CDR3 region has 15 residues. V gave up 2 bases and J gave up 1 base; unmatched junction bases: 4. CDR3 nucleotides: TGTGCCAGCAGTTACGCACAGGGGGTTTCCTACGAGCAGTACTTC. It codes for CASSYAQGVSYEQYF.

V and J are TRBV6-2 or TRBV6-3 and TRBJ2-7; 8 bases fit TRBD2. In germline, CDR1 is MNHEY, CDR2 SVGEGT. This CDR3 comprises 15 residues. V shed 4 bases and J 3 bases; nucleotides not matched to a gene: 8. CDR3 nucleotides: TGTGCCAGCAGTTCCGGGACTAGGTCCCTCTACGAGCAGTACTTC. As protein: CASSSGTRSLYEQYF.

The J gene is TRBJ1-6, the V gene TRBV18, with 8 bases matching TRBD1. Germline CDR1 is KGHSH and CDR2 is LQKENI. The length of the CDR3 is 18 residues. Trimming took 3 bases from V and 10 from J; bases not matched to a gene: 17. CDR3 in DNA: TGTGCCAGCTCACCGACATGGATCGAGCAGGGGGCTGGGTCACCCCTCCACTTT. Amino acid sequence: CASSPTWIEQGAGSPLHF.

V gene TRBV6-5 combines with J gene TRBJ2-5; 8 bases are shared with TRBD2. The junction had 9 bases not matched to a gene; V was cut back by 7 bases and J by 5 bases. This CDR3 contains 14 residues. CDR1 MNHEY and CDR2 SVGAGI come from the germline V gene. For the CDR3, the DNA is TGTGCCAGCACCCCGGGGGGGGCTTGGGAGACCCAGTACTTC. Its translation: CASTPGGAWETQYF.

This clone came up a few times. The CDR3 protein is CASSYSSGSGTYEQYF. CDR3 nucleotides: TGTGCCAGCAGTTACTCGAGTGGTAGCGGGACATACGAGCAGTACTTC. This chain connects TRBV6-2 or TRBV6-3 to TRBJ2-7; 8 bases agree with TRBD2. The V gene's germline CDR1 is MNHEY and CDR2 SVGEGT. V lost 0 bases to trimming and J lost 4 bases; unmatched junction nucleotides: 8. The CDR3 sequence is 16 residues long.

The chain joins TRBV25-1 to TRBJ2-1; unclear D gene. Germline V gene data show CDR1 as MGHDK and CDR2 as SYGVNS. V gave up 3 bases and J gave up 6 bases, with 6 bases separating them. The CDR3 loop spans 12 amino acids. The DNA for the CDR3 is TGTGCCAGCAGTGATTATTCCAATGAGCAGTTCTTC. The encoded protein is CASSDYSNEQFF.

The J gene is TRBJ2-5, the V gene TRBV30, with D possibly TRBD2 on 5 matching bases. Trimming pared 1 base from V and 5 bases from J, leaving 14 bases between. CDR1 and CDR2 from the germline V gene are GTSNPN and SVGIG (reference sequence). The CDR3 runs 14 residues. In nucleotides, the CDR3 is TGTGCCTGGAGTGGTTTAGGAGGTTGGGAGACCCAGTACTTC. It yields the protein CAWSGLGGWETQYF.

Here the CDR3 DNA reads TGCGCCAGCAGCCATGGACAGAATAGCAATCAGCCCCAGCATTTT. Translation gives CASSHGQNSNQPQHF. This sequence joins TRBV5-1 and TRBJ1-5, with D possibly TRBD1 on 6 matching bases. The germline CDR1 and CDR2 sequences are SGHRS and YFSETQ. Trimming took off 4 bases at V and 0 bases at J, with 11 bases between the two ends. The CDR3 has 15 amino acids.

This rearrangement joins TRBV7-8 to TRBJ1-2; TRBD1 might be the D (6 bases). This CDR3 comprises 16 residues. Germline V lookup: CDR1 SGHVS, CDR2 FQNEAQ. V lost 1 base and J 0 bases, leaving 12 bases between the germline ends. Here the CDR3 DNA reads TGTGCCAGCAGCTTAGAGGGTTACAGGGCTAACTATGGCTACACCTTC. Protein product: CASSLEGYRANYGYTF.

This rearrangement joins TRBV5-1 to TRBJ1-2, with D maybe TRBD1 (6 bases). CDR1 and CDR2 from the germline V gene are SGHRS and YFSETQ. The ends were cut back, 3 bases at V and 2 bases at J, with 8 bases in the middle. The length of the CDR3 is 13 residues. DNA for the CDR3: TGCGCCAGCAGCTCCGGACAGAACTATGGCTACACCTTC. Translated, it gives CASSSGQNYGYTF.

This sequence joins TRBV6-4 and TRBJ1-5; weak D call: TRBD1 (6 bases). The CDR3 totals 13 residues. Germline CDR1 MRHNA, CDR2 SNTAGT. Trimming removed 5 bases at V and 4 bases at J, with 9 bases between. CDR3 in DNA: TGTGCCAGCAGTTCAGGGGAAAATCAGCCCCAGCATTTT. This encodes CASSSGENQPQHF.

The rearrangement links TRBV3-1 (or the pseudogene TRBV3-2) to TRBJ1-5; TRBD1 agrees at 7 bases. Trimming cost V 6 bases and J 0 bases; bases outside gene matches: 5. CDR1 and CDR2 (germline): LGHDT, YNNKEL (reference sequence). This CDR3 contains 15 residues. Here the CDR3 DNA reads TGTGCCAGCAGTCAACAGGGGACTAGCAATCAGCCCCAGCATTTT. Translating it yields CASSQQGTSNQPQHF.

CDR3 nucleotides: TGTGCCTGGAGTCTTGGGCAGGGGATCAATGAGCAGTTCTTC. Translating gives CAWSLGQGINEQFF. The rearrangement joins TRBV30 to TRBJ2-1, with D perhaps TRBD1 (6 bases). This CDR3 spans 14 amino acids. V lost 2 bases and J lost 6, with 14 bases in between. Germline values: CDR1 GTSNPN, CDR2 SVGIG (reference sequence). The whole variable domain, remainder taken from reference TRBV30 and TRBJ2-1, is SQTIHQWPATLVQPVGSPLSLECTVEGTSNPNLYWYRQAAGRGLQLLFYSVGIGQISSEVPQNLSASRPQDRQFILSSKKLLLSDSGFYLCAWSLGQGINEQFFGPGTRLTVL.

The chain combines TRBV7-8 with TRBJ2-7, with 7 bases fitting TRBD1. The V and J ends lost 5 bases and 2 bases, in that order; junction bases with no gene match: 9. The CDR3 runs to 15 residues. The V gene's germline CDR1 is SGHVS and CDR2 FQNEAQ. CDR3 sequence (DNA): TGTGCCAGCAGCACCCGACAGGGAGTCACCTACGAGCAGTACTTC. It codes for CASSTRQGVTYEQYF.

This rearrangement joins TRBV11-3 to TRBJ2-1, with 11 positions matching TRBD1. The V and J ends lost 5 bases and 4 bases, in that order; junction bases with no gene match: 10. Germline V gene sequence: CDR1 SGHNT, CDR2 YENEEA. The CDR3 has 17 amino acids. The CDR3 spells CASSQRTGGPFYNEQFF. The CDR3 DNA reads TGTGCCAGCAGCCAACGGACAGGGGGCCCTTTTTACAATGAGCAGTTCTTC.

This clone appeared once. The V and J genes are TRBV27 and TRBJ2-2; perhaps TRBD1 as D (6 bases). CDR1 is MNHEY, CDR2 SMNVEV, per germline (reference sequence). Deletions cut 8 bases from V and 1 base from J, with 17 bases between. CDR3 size: 16 residues. CDR3 residues: CASLPMGARNTGELFF. CDR3 DNA sequence: TGTGCCAGCCTACCTATGGGGGCAAGGAACACCGGGGAGCTGTTTTTT.

This clone was detected once. The chain has TRBV14 and TRBJ1-6, with D uncertain. Trimming removed 2 bases at V and 8 bases at J, with 7 bases between. The CDR3 runs to 13 residues. Germline V lookup: CDR1 SGHDN, CDR2 FVKESK. The CDR3 DNA reads TGTGCCAGCAGCCAACAAATAGATTCACCCCTCCACTTT. The encoded protein is CASSQQIDSPLHF.

This chain joins TRBV4-1 and TRBJ1-6, with 8 bases lining up with TRBD1. The J segment lost 9 bases and the V segment lost 0 bases, leaving 7 bases of the junction unmatched. Germline values: CDR1 MGHRA, CDR2 YSYEKL. This CDR3 region has 16 residues. CDR3 residues: CASSQEGAGTGSPLHF. The DNA for the CDR3 is TGCGCCAGCAGCCAAGAGGGGGCCGGGACAGGTTCACCCCTCCACTTT.

This clone was seen a single time. This chain joins TRBV28 and TRBJ1-4; 11 nucleotides line up with TRBD1. J lost 8 bases, V lost 3 bases, and 5 bases had no gene match. Germline V lookup: CDR1 MDHEN, CDR2 SYDVKM. This CDR3 has 15 residues. In nucleotides, the CDR3 is TGTGCCAGCAGTTTGGGGACAGGGGGAAGCGAAAAACTGTTTTTT. This encodes CASSLGTGGSEKLFF.

This chain links TRBV7-6 with TRBJ1-3; D is unresolved. This CDR3 region has 18 residues. Trimming stripped 1 base from V and 0 bases from J, with 16 bases between. Per the germline V gene, CDR1 is SGHVS and CDR2 is FNYEAQ. CDR3 loop: CASSLDIPGTSSGNTIYF. In DNA, the CDR3 is TGTGCCAGCAGCTTAGACATCCCAGGCACGAGCTCTGGAAACACCATATATTTT.

The CDR3 sequence is CSVEDQTQGVYGYTF. CDR3 sequence (DNA): TGCAGCGTTGAAGATCAAACCCAGGGCGTCTATGGCTACACCTTC. The V and J genes are TRBV29-1 and TRBJ1-2; D possibly corresponds to TRBD1 (5 bases). Germline V CDR1 and CDR2: SQVTM, ANQGSEA. Trimming took 0 bases from V and 4 from J, leaving 15 bases between them. The CDR3 runs 15 residues.

This chain links TRBV19 with TRBJ2-2; 9 positions agree with TRBD2. The CDR3 covers 13 residues. The ends lost 7 bases at V and 6 bases at J; junction bases unmatched: 3. Germline values: CDR1 LNHDA, CDR2 SQIVND (reference sequence). CDR3 residues: CASIGLASGELFF. Here the CDR3 DNA reads TGTGCCAGTATCGGACTAGCGTCCGGGGAGCTGTTTTTT.

The V gene is TRBV5-1, the J gene TRBJ2-5; 7 nucleotides align to TRBD2. The CDR3 totals 14 residues. J lost 5 bases, V lost 4 bases, and 8 bases had no gene match. From germline, CDR1 is SGHRS and CDR2 YFSETQ. The CDR3 sequence: CASSQSGIGETQYF. Written as DNA, the CDR3 is TGCGCCAGCAGCCAAAGCGGGATTGGGGAGACCCAGTACTTC.

The V gene is TRBV28, the J gene TRBJ2-1; 8 positions match TRBD2. V lost 5 bases, J lost 3 bases, and 6 bases stayed unmatched. Germline CDR1 and CDR2: MDHEN and SYDVKM. There are 15 residues in the CDR3. This CDR3 reads CASSQAGAGYNEQFF. CDR3 nucleotides: TGTGCCAGCAGTCAAGCGGGAGCGGGCTACAATGAGCAGTTCTTC.

This clone appeared a few times. V and J are TRBV2 and TRBJ1-5, with TRBD1 as a possible D gene (5 bases). Trimming removed 5 bases at V and 11 bases at J, with 10 bases between. Germline loops: CDR1 SNHLY, CDR2 FYNNEI. The CDR3 loop spans 11 amino acids. The CDR3 region is CASSTETAQHF. CDR3 in DNA: TGTGCCAGCAGTACGGAGACAGCCCAGCATTTT.

This clone has only one observation. V gene TRBV3-1 (or the pseudogene TRBV3-2) combines with J gene TRBJ2-1; the D is unclear. V was shortened by 0 bases and J by 8 bases, with 5 bases between the two germline ends. CDR3 length: 12 residues. Germline V CDR1 and CDR2: LGHDT, YNNKEL (reference sequence). DNA of the CDR3: TGTGCCAGCAGCCAAGATTTCGATGAGCAGTTCTTC. It codes for CASSQDFDEQFF.

The V call is TRBV30, the J call TRBJ2-1; weak D call: TRBD1 (5 bases). V was shortened by 3 bases and J by 6 bases, with 12 bases between the two germline ends. Per germline, CDR1 GTSNPN and CDR2 SVGIG (reference sequence). CDR3 length: 13 amino acids. The CDR3 is CAWRALGANEQFF. As DNA, the CDR3 is TGTGCCTGGAGGGCCTTAGGGGCCAATGAGCAGTTCTTC.

The chain has TRBV5-6 and TRBJ1-2; TRBD1 might be the D (6 bases). Germline V gene sequence: CDR1 SGHDT, CDR2 YYEEEE. V lost 2 bases and J lost 0, with 17 bases in between. The CDR3 loop spans 17 amino acids. CDR3 loop: CASSFRQAFGANYGYTF. Written as DNA, the CDR3 is TGTGCCAGCAGCTTTCGACAGGCGTTTGGGGCTAACTATGGCTACACCTTC. Using reference TRBV5-6 and TRBJ1-2 for the parts outside the CDR3, the full variable domain is DAGVTQSPTHLIKTRGQQVTLRCSPKSGHDTVSWYQQALGQGPQFIFQYYEEEERQRGNFPDRFSGHQFPNYSSELNVNALLLGDSALYLCASSFRQAFGANYGYTFGSGTRLTVV.